These T cell receptor beta chains were read from a single sample in a study of T cells after yellow fever vaccination. One entry per CDR3 protein results from TCRdb running MiXCR on the 5' RACE reads. The data show about 29,000 distinct CDR3 sequences, 5% to 6% seen once. Sequencing was performed on CD8+ T cells sorted from PBMCs, taken 10 days after the yellow fever booster vaccination. The origin of the receptors is a man aged 25-45 years who received the YFV17D yellow fever vaccine. Both conserved end residues are part of each CDR3. The D gene is left open where the match is weak. Each size is once, few, many, or a class for an expanded clone.

V gene: TRBV6-2/TRBV6-3
D gene: .
J gene: TRBJ2-1
clone size: many
CDR3 DNA: TGTGCCAGCAGTCAGGACCCACCCCCCTCCTACAATGAGCAGTTCTTC
CDR3 protein: CASSQDPPPSYNEQFF

V gene: TRBV12-3/TRBV12-4
D gene: TRBD1
J gene: TRBJ2-1
clone size: many
CDR3 DNA: TGTGCCAGCCTCCCTGGAGACAGGGAATTCAATGAGCAGTTCTTC
CDR3 protein: CASLPGDREFNEQFF

V gene: TRBV4-2
D gene: .
J gene: TRBJ2-4
clone size: many
CDR3 DNA: TGTGCCAGCAGCCAAGAAGGCGGGGAATGGCTAGCCAAAAACATTCAGTACTTC
CDR3 protein: CASSQEGGEWLAKNIQYF

V gene: TRBV3-1
D gene: .
J gene: TRBJ2-5
clone size: many
CDR3 DNA: TGTGCCAGCAGCCCGGAATTGACAGACCAAGAGACCCAGTACTTC
CDR3 protein: CASSPELTDQETQYF

V gene: TRBV7-6
D gene: TRBD2
J gene: TRBJ2-5
clone size: many
CDR3 DNA: TGTGCCAGCAGCCCCTCACTAGCGGGAGTGAGAGAGACCCAGTACTTC
CDR3 protein: CASSPSLAGVRETQYF

V gene: TRBV28
D gene: TRBD2
J gene: TRBJ2-3
clone size: many
CDR3 DNA: TGTGCCAGCAGTCCCCCCGGGACTAGTGAATCGGTTACGCAGTATTTT
CDR3 protein: CASSPPGTSESVTQYF

V gene: TRBV7-9
D gene: TRBD1
J gene: TRBJ2-7
clone size: many
CDR3 DNA: TGTGCCAGCCGGCAGGGGGACGAGCAGTACTTC
CDR3 protein: CASRQGDEQYF

V gene: TRBV27
D gene: .
J gene: TRBJ2-7
clone size: many
CDR3 DNA: TGTGCCAGCAGCTCACAGTCCTACGAGCAGTACTTC
CDR3 protein: CASSSQSYEQYF

V gene: TRBV9
D gene: TRBD1
J gene: TRBJ2-4
clone size: many
CDR3 DNA: TGTGCCAGCAGCGTAGAAGGAGGACAGGGGGACATTCAGTACTTC
CDR3 protein: CASSVEGGQGDIQYF

V gene: TRBV7-8
D gene: TRBD1
J gene: TRBJ2-7
clone size: many
CDR3 DNA: TGTGCCAGCAGCCATACCGGGACAGTTTCCTACGAGCAGTACTTC
CDR3 protein: CASSHTGTVSYEQYF

V gene: TRBV24-1
D gene: .
J gene: TRBJ2-6
clone size: many
CDR3 DNA: TGTGCCACCAGTGATAGTGGCTCTGGGGCCAACGTCCTGACTTTC
CDR3 protein: CATSDSGSGANVLTF